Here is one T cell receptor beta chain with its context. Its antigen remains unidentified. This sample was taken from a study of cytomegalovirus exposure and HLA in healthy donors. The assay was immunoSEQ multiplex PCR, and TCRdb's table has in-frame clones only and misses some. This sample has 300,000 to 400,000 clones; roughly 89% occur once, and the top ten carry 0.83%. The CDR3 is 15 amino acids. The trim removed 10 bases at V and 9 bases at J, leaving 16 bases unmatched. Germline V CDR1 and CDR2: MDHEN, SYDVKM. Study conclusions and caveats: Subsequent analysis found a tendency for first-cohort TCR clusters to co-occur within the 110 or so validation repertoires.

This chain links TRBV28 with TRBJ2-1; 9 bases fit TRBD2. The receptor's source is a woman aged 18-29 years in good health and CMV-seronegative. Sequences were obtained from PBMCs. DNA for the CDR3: TGTGCCACTACGAACGGTCTAGCGGGAAGTCTTGAGCAGTTCTTC. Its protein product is CATTNGLAGSLEQFF.